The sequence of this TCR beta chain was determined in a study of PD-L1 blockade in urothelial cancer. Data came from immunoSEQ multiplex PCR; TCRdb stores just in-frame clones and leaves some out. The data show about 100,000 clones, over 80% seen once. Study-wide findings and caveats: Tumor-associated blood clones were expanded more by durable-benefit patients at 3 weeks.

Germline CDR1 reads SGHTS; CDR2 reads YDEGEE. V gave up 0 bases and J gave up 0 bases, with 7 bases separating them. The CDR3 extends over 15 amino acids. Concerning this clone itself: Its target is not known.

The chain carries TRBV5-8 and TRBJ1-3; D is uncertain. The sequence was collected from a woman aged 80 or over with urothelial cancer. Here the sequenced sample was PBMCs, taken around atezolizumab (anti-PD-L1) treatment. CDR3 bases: TGTGCCAGCAGCTTGGGACAATTCTCTGGAAACACCATATATTTT. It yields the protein CASSLGQFSGNTIYF.